Sequencing of this T cell receptor beta chain was carried out in a study of response to subunit inactivated influenza vaccine. Overall study results and limits: Authors suggested each seasonal influenza vaccination recruits few new T cells.

This clonotype was observed a handful of times. Its cognate antigen is unknown. TCRdb used MiXCR to reprocess the RT-PCR reads, holding one entry per CDR3 protein. The sample holds 750,000 to 850,000 distinct CDR3 sequences, roughly 20% seen once. Germline V lookup: CDR1 LNHDA, CDR2 SQIVND (reference sequence). There are 15 residues in the CDR3. With V trimmed by 5 bases and J by 3 bases, 7 bases remained unmatched. The input for sequencing was PBMCs from blood, taken more than 4 days after vaccination. This receptor was identified in a man aged 50-59 years who received an inactivated influenza vaccine. The chain has TRBV19 and TRBJ2-1, with 7 bases identical to TRBD2. CDR3 loop: CASSEVSGVYNEQFF. The CDR3 coding sequence is TGTGCCAGTAGTGAGGTGAGCGGGGTCTACAATGAGCAGTTCTTC.